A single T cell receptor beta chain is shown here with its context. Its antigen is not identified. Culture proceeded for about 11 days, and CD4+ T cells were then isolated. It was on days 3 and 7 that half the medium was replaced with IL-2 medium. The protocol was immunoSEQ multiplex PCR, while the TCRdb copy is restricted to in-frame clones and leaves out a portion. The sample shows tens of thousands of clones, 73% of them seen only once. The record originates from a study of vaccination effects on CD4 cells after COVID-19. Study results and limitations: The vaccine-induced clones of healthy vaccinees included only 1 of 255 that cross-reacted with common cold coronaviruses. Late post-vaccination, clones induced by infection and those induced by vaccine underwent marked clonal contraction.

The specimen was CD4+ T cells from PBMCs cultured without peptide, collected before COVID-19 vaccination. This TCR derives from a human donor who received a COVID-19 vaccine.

The DNA of the CDR3 is TGTGCCAGCAGTTTATGGGGCAGGAACACTGAAGCTTTCTTT. Its translation is CASSLWGRNTEAFF. The chain has TRBV28 and TRBJ1-1, with D unresolved. This CDR3 has 14 residues. Trimming removed 0 bases from V and 1 base from J, with 6 bases in between. Germline V gene lookup returns CDR1 MDHEN and CDR2 SYDVKM.